This entry lists 20 T cell receptor beta chains sequenced from one sample in a study of T cells in Graves' hyperthyroidism and ophthalmopathy. What was amplified from RNA transcripts were TCR beta CDR3 regions. With the HTBI primer set, the TCR CDR3 went through a first round of RT-PCR. TCRdb fed the multiplex PCR reads into MiXCR, producing one record per CDR3 protein. In the table there are over 300,000 distinct CDR3 sequences, more than 11% of which are singletons. The sequenced material came from blood. These receptor sequences come from a woman in her sixties with Graves' hyperthyroidism.

This clonotype was seen repeatedly, ten times or more. The chain carries TRBV20-1 and TRBJ1-5, with TRBD1 identical over 7 bases. The germline V gene has CDR1 DFQATT and CDR2 SNEGSKA (reference sequence). Germline trimming cut 6 bases from V and 2 bases from J; bases unmatched to any gene: 4. The CDR3 runs 13 residues. The CDR3 DNA follows: TGCAGTGCGAAAACAGGGGGCAATCAGCCCCAGCATTTT. Translating it yields CSAKTGGNQPQHF.

This clonotype was picked up a small number of times. This sequence joins TRBV7-9 and TRBJ2-3; possibly TRBD1 for D (5 bases). From germline, CDR1 is SEHNR and CDR2 FQNEAQ (reference sequence). The CDR3 loop spans 15 amino acids. Trimming cost V 2 bases and J 1 base, with 10 bases left between them. In DNA form, the CDR3 reads TGTGCCAGCAGCTTAAGGTCCAGGGGCACAGATACGCAGTATTTT. Protein product: CASSLRSRGTDTQYF.

As for this clonotype: Relative to the germline gene, one junction end is altered; a read error may explain this. The CDR3 loop reads CASSILAGQSCNEQFF. The DNA for the CDR3 is TGTGCCAGCAGTATCCTAGCGGGCCAGTCCTGCAATGAGCAGTTCTTC. The gene calls are TRBV28 and TRBJ2-1, with 8 bases matching TRBD2. CDR1 and CDR2 from the germline V gene are MDHEN and SYDVKM. The length of the CDR3 is 16 residues.

This clonotype was counted at least ten times. V is TRBV20-1 and J is TRBJ1-1, with 8 bases identical to TRBD1. CDR1 and CDR2 (germline): DFQATT, SNEGSKA (reference sequence). J was trimmed by 4 bases and V by 4 bases; bases with no gene match: 8. The CDR3 totals 14 residues. The CDR3 region has the DNA TGCAGTGCTATAAAACAGGGGGTTCGCACTGAAGCTTTCTTT. This encodes CSAIKQGVRTEAFF.

Many counts were recorded for this clonotype. V is TRBV4-1 and J is TRBJ2-7; D unresolved. The CDR3 is 12 amino acids. CDR1 and CDR2 from the germline V gene are MGHRA and YSYEKL. V dropped 4 bases and J dropped 9 bases, with 13 bases sitting between them. CDR3 sequence: CASSPVGPAQYF. The DNA of the CDR3 is TGCGCCAGCAGCCCCGTGGGCCCGGCGCAGTACTTC.

This clonotype was seen a handful of times. This sequence joins TRBV24-1 and TRBJ2-7, with no clear D. With 4 bases removed from V and 4 bases from J, the gap between germline ends came to 7 bases. CDR3 size: 12 residues. Germline V lookup: CDR1 KGHDR, CDR2 SFDVKD. CDR3 nucleotides: TGTGCCACCAGTGACCCGGGTTACGAGCAGTACTTC. This encodes CATSDPGYEQYF.

Remarks on this clonotype: One base away lies a much larger clone, so this may be a sequencing read error. The chain uses TRBV12-3 or TRBV12-4 and TRBJ2-2; 7 nucleotides match TRBD2. The CDR3 length is 15 residues. DNA of the CDR3: TGTGCCAGCAGGTCTCAAGCGGGGCCTACCGGGGAGCTGTCTTTT. Its protein product is CASRSQAGPTGELSF.

This clonotype showed up many times. This chain connects TRBV2 to TRBJ1-4; D may be TRBD1 (6 bases). V lost 7 bases, J lost 4 bases, and 13 bases lay in between. From germline, CDR1 is SNHLY and CDR2 FYNNEI. The CDR3 is 14 residues long. The CDR3 coding sequence is TGTGCCAGCACCTCGACAGGAGATAATGAAAAACTGTTTTTT. Its protein product is CASTSTGDNEKLFF. The whole variable domain, filled in from reference TRBV2 and TRBJ1-4, reads EPEVTQTPSHQVTQMGQEVILRCVPISNHLYFYWYRQILGQKVEFLVSFYNNEISEKSEIFDDQFSVERPDGSNFTLKIRSTKLEDSAMYFCASTSTGDNEKLFFGSGTQLSVL.

This clonotype was counted many times. In DNA, the CDR3 is TGCAGTGCTAGAGTCCCGACAGACCAAGAGACCCAGTACTTC. Its protein is CSARVPTDQETQYF. The V and J genes are TRBV20-1 and TRBJ2-5; a weak D match, TRBD1 (5 bases). Trimming removed 1 base from V and 0 bases from J, with 9 bases in between. CDR3 length: 14 residues. From germline, CDR1 is DFQATT and CDR2 SNEGSKA (reference sequence).

This clonotype has just a few counts. The V call is TRBV4-1, the J call TRBJ1-1, with 8 bases that match TRBD1. With V trimmed by 0 bases and J by 8 bases, 8 bases remained unmatched. The CDR3 extends over 15 amino acids. Germline V lookup: CDR1 MGHRA, CDR2 YSYEKL. CDR3 sequence: CASSQDTGQGVEAFF. For the CDR3, the DNA is TGCGCCAGCAGCCAAGATACAGGACAGGGAGTCGAAGCTTTCTTT.

The chain carries TRBV20-1 and TRBJ1-1, with 7 bases fitting TRBD1. This CDR3 has 14 amino acids. The germline V gene has CDR1 DFQATT and CDR2 SNEGSKA (reference sequence). The V gene end was trimmed by 6 bases and the J gene end by 3 bases; junction bases not matched to a gene: 10. For the CDR3, the DNA is TGCAGTGCCGAACCCACAGGGGTTGACACTGAAGCTTTCTTT. Translated, it gives CSAEPTGVDTEAFF.

The V and J genes are TRBV20-1 and TRBJ2-5, with 11 bases lining up with TRBD2. This CDR3 region has 16 residues. Trimming removed 0 bases from V and 1 base from J; junction bases left unmatched: 4. Germline CDR1 DFQATT, CDR2 SNEGSKA (reference sequence). The DNA for the CDR3 is TGCAGTGCTAGAGATCTCACTAGCGGGAGCCAAGAGACCCAGTACTTC. It is translated as CSARDLTSGSQETQYF.

The chain combines TRBV9 with TRBJ2-2; 12 nucleotides match TRBD2. The CDR3 totals 15 residues. From germline, CDR1 is SGDLS and CDR2 YYNGEE. V gave up 4 bases and J gave up 7 bases; unmatched junction bases: 5. Here the CDR3 DNA reads TGTGCCAGCAGCACGGGACTAGCGGGCTTCGGGGAGCTGTTTTTT. This codes for CASSTGLAGFGELFF.

This clonotype was observed many times. The rearrangement uses TRBV7-9 and TRBJ1-3; TRBD1 agrees at 8 bases. The CDR3 spans 17 residues. The J segment lost 4 bases and the V segment lost 2 bases, leaving 10 bases of the junction unmatched. Germline CDR1 is SEHNR and CDR2 is FQNEAQ (reference sequence). CDR3 DNA sequence: TGTGCCAGCAGCTTACTTCGGACAGGGCGAAGGGGAAACACCATATATTTT. Its protein is CASSLLRTGRRGNTIYF. Full variable domain (remainder filled in from reference TRBV7-9 and TRBJ1-3): DTGVSQNPRHKITKRGQNVTFRCDPISEHNRLYWYRQTLGQGPEFLTYFQNEAQLEKSRLLSDRFSAERPKGSFSTLEIQRTEQGDSAMYLCASSLLRTGRRGNTIYFGEGSWLTVV.

This clonotype was counted ten times or more. V and J are TRBV30 and TRBJ2-7, with D tentatively TRBD1 (5 bases). This CDR3 has 12 amino acids. Per germline, CDR1 GTSNPN and CDR2 SVGIG (reference sequence). V was shortened by 3 bases and J by 2 bases, with 8 bases between the two germline ends. The CDR3 region has the DNA TGTGCCTGGAGCCAGGGTACCTACGAGCAGTACTTC. Its protein is CAWSQGTYEQYF.

This clonotype was counted many times. This sequence joins TRBV11-3 and TRBJ2-1; unclear D gene. This CDR3 is 13 amino acids long. The V and J ends lost 0 bases and 7 bases respectively, with 7 bases between them. Germline V CDR1 and CDR2: SGHNT, YENEEA. In nucleotides, the CDR3 is TGTGCCAGCAGCTTAGAAGAGATTAATGAGCAGTTCTTC. Translation gives CASSLEEINEQFF.

This clonotype was detected many times. V and J are TRBV7-2 and TRBJ1-4; maybe TRBD1 (5 bases). The length of the CDR3 is 15 residues. The germline gives CDR1 SGHTA, CDR2 FQGNSA. Trimming shortened V by 2 bases and J by 8 bases, and 15 bases separated the two germline ends. CDR3: CASSLLAGWDEKLFF. The DNA of the CDR3 is TGTGCCAGCAGCTTACTGGCCGGATGGGACGAAAAACTGTTTTTT. Filled out from reference TRBV7-2 and TRBJ1-4, the complete variable domain reads GAGVSQSPSNKVTEKGKDVELRCDPISGHTALYWYRQSLGQGLEFLIYFQGNSAPDKSGLPSDRFSAERTGGSVSTLTIQRTQQEDSAVYLCASSLLAGWDEKLFFGSGTQLSVL.

This clonotype showed up many times. V is TRBV27 and J is TRBJ1-6; the D is unclear. V lost 6 bases and J 6 bases, leaving 6 bases between the germline ends. This CDR3 is built from 12 residues. CDR1 MNHEY and CDR2 SMNVEV come from the germline V gene (reference sequence). The DNA of the CDR3 is TGTGCCAGCAGAGGGCTTAATTCACCCCTCCACTTT. Translating it yields CASRGLNSPLHF.

This clonotype has only a few counts. The chain couples TRBV20-1 to TRBJ2-7, with 15 bases matching TRBD2. This CDR3 is built from 16 residues. Germline V gives CDR1 DFQATT, CDR2 SNEGSKA (reference sequence). V dropped 4 bases and J dropped 0; count of bases not matched to a gene: 4. The CDR3 region is CSANGLAGGPSYEQYF. CDR3 coding DNA: TGCAGTGCTAACGGACTAGCGGGAGGGCCCTCCTACGAGCAGTACTTC.

Only a few counts were recorded for this clonotype. This clone may be a read error of a much larger clone one base away. The conserved phenylalanine or tryptophan is not found at the CDR3 terminus, so this likely reflects a read error. For the CDR3, the DNA is TGTGCCAGCAGTACTCCCGGCCGAACCGTCAGTGGAAGCTCCTACAATGAGCAGTTCCTC. It translates to CASSTPGRTVSGSSYNEQFL. The chain uses TRBV2 and TRBJ2-1; D uncertain. The V gene's germline CDR1 is SNHLY and CDR2 FYNNEI. The V end was cut by 5 bases, the J end by 0 bases, with 26 bases between. The CDR3 has 20 residues.